This T cell receptor (beta chain) was obtained from a study of OX40 agonist ivuxolimab in advanced cancers. About this clone itself: The antigen is not known.

Patients were ineligible given autoimmune disease history or systemic immunosuppression. Sequencing was performed with immunoSEQ multiplex PCR; in TCRdb, only in-frame clones are kept and a portion is missing. The sample consists of 60,000 to 65,000 clones, roughly nine tenths of them appearing once. Study-wide points: The work left the antigen specificity of expanded peripheral T cells undetermined.

Deletions cut 0 bases from V and 8 bases from J, with 13 bases between. The CDR3 has 14 residues. Germline CDR1 and CDR2: SEHNR and FQNEAQ (reference sequence). The sequence derives from an adult with an advanced solid tumor such as melanoma, head and neck, liver or kidney cancer. The chain combines TRBV7-9 with TRBJ1-2; no clear D. Sequencing was performed on CD4+ or CD8+ T cells sorted from blood, taken in a trial of the OX40 agonist ivuxolimab. CDR3 residues: CASSLAVAGKGYTF. The CDR3 DNA reads as TGTGCCAGCAGCTTAGCGGTGGCAGGAAAGGGCTACACCTTC.